The present T cell receptor (beta chain) was sequenced within a study of quantifying T cell responses using KT2 cells. Background on the study: cDNA was made from DNase-treated RNA using alpha and beta constant primers.

Unfractionated PBMC were spiked with known numbers of KT2 clone cells. Different KT2-to-PBMC ratios were created with a constant PBMC count. The cDNA 3' end received a ligated oligonucleotide with a UMI. First-round PCR used approximately 4 cycles and beta primers RC1.1 and RC1.2 covering TRBC1 and TRBC2. TCRdb itself ran the UMI-ligation and nested PCR reads through MiXCR, one entry per CDR3 protein. The sample gives 25,000 to 35,000 distinct CDR3 sequences, 10% of which show up once; around a tenth is in the top ten. Input material: PBMCs spiked with cells of the T cell clone KT2. This TCR derives from a human donor.

Here the CDR3 DNA reads TGTGCCAGCAGTGAGGCAGGGGTCGGCAATCAGCCCCAGCATTTT. Translation: CASSEAGVGNQPQHF. The chain carries TRBV25-1 and TRBJ1-5; D may be TRBD1 (6 bases). This CDR3 has 15 amino acids. Trimming removed 3 bases from V and 2 bases from J, with 11 bases in between. CDR1 is MGHDK, CDR2 SYGVNS, per germline.